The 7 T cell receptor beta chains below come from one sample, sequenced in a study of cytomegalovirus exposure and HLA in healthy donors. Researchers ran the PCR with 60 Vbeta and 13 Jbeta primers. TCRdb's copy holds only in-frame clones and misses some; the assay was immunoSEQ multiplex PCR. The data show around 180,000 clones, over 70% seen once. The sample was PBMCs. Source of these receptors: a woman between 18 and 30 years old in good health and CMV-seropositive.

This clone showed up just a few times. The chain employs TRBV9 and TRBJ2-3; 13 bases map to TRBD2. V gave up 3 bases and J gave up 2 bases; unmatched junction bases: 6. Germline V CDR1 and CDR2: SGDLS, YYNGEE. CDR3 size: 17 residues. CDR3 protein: CASSARLAGGYTDTQYF. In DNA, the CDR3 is TGTGCCAGCAGCGCGAGACTAGCGGGGGGATACACAGATACGCAGTATTTT.

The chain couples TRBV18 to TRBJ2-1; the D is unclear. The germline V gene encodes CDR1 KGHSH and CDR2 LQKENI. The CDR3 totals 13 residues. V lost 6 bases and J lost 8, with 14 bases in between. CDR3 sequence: CASSPLEFYEQFF. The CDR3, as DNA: TGTGCCAGCTCCCCCCTAGAGTTCTATGAGCAGTTCTTC. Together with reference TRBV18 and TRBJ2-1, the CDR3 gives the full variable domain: NAGVMQNPRHLVRRRGQEARLRCSPMKGHSHVYWYRQLPEEGLKFMVYLQKENIIDESGMPKERFSAEFPKEGPSILRIQQVVRGDSAAYFCASSPLEFYEQFFGPGTRLTVL.

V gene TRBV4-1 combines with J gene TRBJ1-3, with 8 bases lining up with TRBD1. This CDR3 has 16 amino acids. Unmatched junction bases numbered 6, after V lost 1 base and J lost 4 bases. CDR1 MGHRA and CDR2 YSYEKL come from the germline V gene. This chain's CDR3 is CASSQVSQGEGNTIYF. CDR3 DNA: TGCGCCAGCAGCCAAGTCTCACAGGGGGAAGGAAACACCATATATTTT.

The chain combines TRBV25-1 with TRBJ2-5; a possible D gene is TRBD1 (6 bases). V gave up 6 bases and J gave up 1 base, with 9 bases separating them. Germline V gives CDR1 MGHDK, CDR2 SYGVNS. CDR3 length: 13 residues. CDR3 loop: CASRWGPQETQYF. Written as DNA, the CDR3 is TGTGCCAGCAGATGGGGGCCCCAAGAGACCCAGTACTTC.

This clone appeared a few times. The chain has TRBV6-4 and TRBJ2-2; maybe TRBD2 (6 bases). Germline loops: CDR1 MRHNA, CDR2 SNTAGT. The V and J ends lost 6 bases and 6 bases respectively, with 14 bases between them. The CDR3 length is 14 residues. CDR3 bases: TGTGCCAGCAGCGGGAGTCCCCTGGCCGGGGAGCTGTTTTTT. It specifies CASSGSPLAGELFF.

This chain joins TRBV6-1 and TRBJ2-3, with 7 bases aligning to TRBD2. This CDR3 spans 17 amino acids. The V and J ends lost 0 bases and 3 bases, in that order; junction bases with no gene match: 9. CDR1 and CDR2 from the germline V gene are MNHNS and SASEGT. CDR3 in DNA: TGTGCCAGCAGTGAAGCCTTGGGGGGGGGTATAACAGATACGCAGTATTTT. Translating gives CASSEALGGGITDTQYF.

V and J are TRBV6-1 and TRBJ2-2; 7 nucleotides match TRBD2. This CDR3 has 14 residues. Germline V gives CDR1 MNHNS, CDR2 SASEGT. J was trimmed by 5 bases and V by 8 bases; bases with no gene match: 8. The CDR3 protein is CASGRTSGTGELFF. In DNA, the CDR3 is TGTGCCAGCGGGAGGACTAGTGGGACCGGGGAGCTGTTTTTT.